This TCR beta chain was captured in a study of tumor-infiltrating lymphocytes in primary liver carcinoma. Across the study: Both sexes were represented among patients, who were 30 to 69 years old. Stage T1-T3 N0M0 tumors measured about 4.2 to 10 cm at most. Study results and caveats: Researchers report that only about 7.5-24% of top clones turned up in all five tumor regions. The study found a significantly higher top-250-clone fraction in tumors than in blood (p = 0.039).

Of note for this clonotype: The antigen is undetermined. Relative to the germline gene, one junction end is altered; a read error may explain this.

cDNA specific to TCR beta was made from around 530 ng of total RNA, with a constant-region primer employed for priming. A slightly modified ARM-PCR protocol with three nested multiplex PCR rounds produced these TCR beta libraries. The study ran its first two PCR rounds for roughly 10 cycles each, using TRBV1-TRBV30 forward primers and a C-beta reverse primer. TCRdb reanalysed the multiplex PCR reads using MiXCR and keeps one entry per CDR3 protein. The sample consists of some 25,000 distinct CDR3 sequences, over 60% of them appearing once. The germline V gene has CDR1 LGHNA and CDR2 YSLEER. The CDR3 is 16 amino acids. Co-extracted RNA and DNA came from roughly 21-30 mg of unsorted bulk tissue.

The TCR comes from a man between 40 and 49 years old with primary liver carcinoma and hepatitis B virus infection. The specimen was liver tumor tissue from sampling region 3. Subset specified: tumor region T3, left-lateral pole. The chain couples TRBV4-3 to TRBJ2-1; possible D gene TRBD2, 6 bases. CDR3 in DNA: TGCGCCAGCAACCAAGGTTGGGCGGGGAGATATAATGAGCAGTTCTTC. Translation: CASNQGWAGRYNEQFF.